This T cell receptor beta chain was recovered during a study of human T cells and chemical hapten exposure. This clonotype has just a few counts. Indicated time point: patch test 3, about 24 weeks after DPC sensitization. Treatment here: therapeutic diphenylcyclopropenone sensitization with weekly scalp DPC. Every patch test was put on after a blood sample was taken. TCRdb processed the RACE reads anew with MiXCR; each CDR3 protein has one entry. The repertoire has 85,000 to 100,000 distinct CDR3 sequences, roughly 27% of them found once; the top ten carry about 9.4%. This CDR3 spans 16 amino acids. The trim removed 3 bases at V and 5 bases at J, leaving 8 bases unmatched. CDR1 MDHEN and CDR2 SYDVKM come from the germline V gene.

This sample comprised whole blood, obtained in connection with sensitization to the hapten diphenylcyclopropenone (DPC). This clonotype was obtained from a man aged 40-49 years with alopecia areata. Some clones in this sample may be carry-over from other donors' samples. This chain uses TRBV28 with TRBJ2-1; 9 positions match TRBD2. The CDR3 sequence: CASSFIAGVEHNEQFF. CDR3 bases: TGTGCCAGCAGTTTTATAGCGGGAGTAGAACACAATGAGCAGTTCTTC.